Following are 18 T cell receptor beta chains from one sample sequenced in a study of spatial heterogeneity in lung cancer. Time point in this sample: sample taken at primary tumor resection. From tumor, nontumor lung or frozen PBMC, whole RNA was taken unsorted for sequencing. TCRdb re-called the 5' RACE reads through MiXCR, storing one row per CDR3 protein. The sample comprises under 100,000 distinct CDR3 sequences, 7.5% to 10% of which are singletons, and 6.9% rests with the top ten. The sequenced sample was PBMCs, obtained at surgery. The origin of the receptors is a male donor with early-stage non-small cell lung cancer.

This clonotype has at least ten counts. The chain couples TRBV6-6 to TRBJ2-3, with D possibly being TRBD2 (6 bases). The V gene's germline CDR1 is MNHNY and CDR2 SVGAGI (reference sequence). V was clipped by 6 bases and J by 3 bases, with 16 bases between them. CDR3 size: 15 residues. The chain's CDR3 is CASSLSRGGTDTQYF. The CDR3 DNA follows: TGTGCCAGCAGCCTCAGCCGTGGGGGGACAGATACGCAGTATTTT.

This clonotype came up many times. The chain uses TRBV20-1 and TRBJ1-4; unclear D gene. V was cut by 0 bases and J by 8 bases, with 7 bases left in between. This CDR3 spans 12 amino acids. Germline CDR1 reads DFQATT; CDR2 reads SNEGSKA (reference sequence). The CDR3 sequence is CSARDLGEKLFF. The CDR3 region has the DNA TGCAGTGCTAGAGATCTCGGGGAAAAACTGTTTTTT.

This clonotype was seen more than once but under ten times. This chain connects TRBV6-2 or TRBV6-3 to TRBJ1-2; weak D call: TRBD1 (5 bases). The CDR3 length is 11 residues. Deletions cut 4 bases from V and 12 bases from J, with 12 bases between. Germline V lookup: CDR1 MNHEY, CDR2 SVGEGT. In nucleotides, the CDR3 is TGTGCCAGCAGTTCAGGGCTTGGTCACACCTTC. Protein product: CASSSGLGHTF.

This clonotype was seen at least ten times. The chain joins TRBV5-1 to TRBJ2-5; D uncertain. V lost 0 bases to trimming and J lost 1 base, with 1 base between them. There are 12 residues in the CDR3. The germline V gene encodes CDR1 SGHRS and CDR2 YFSETQ. This CDR3 is CASSLGQETQYF. DNA for the CDR3: TGCGCCAGCAGCTTGGGCCAAGAGACCCAGTACTTC.

V is TRBV11-2 and J is TRBJ2-3, with 7 bases fitting TRBD1. Germline CDR1 is SGHAT and CDR2 is FQNNGV. The CDR3 has 16 residues. The J segment lost 1 base and the V segment lost 2 bases, leaving 6 bases of the junction unmatched. CDR3 in DNA: TGTGCCAGCAGCTTATATTACAGGGGCGGCACAGATACGCAGTATTTT. This gives the protein CASSLYYRGGTDTQYF.

This clonotype was seen only a few times. The chain combines TRBV2 with TRBJ2-2; D gene uncertain. Trimming pared 6 bases from V and 7 bases from J, leaving 12 bases between. The CDR3 has 13 residues. Looked up from germline, CDR1 is SNHLY and CDR2 is FYNNEI. CDR3 in DNA: TGTGCCAGCAGCATAGTGCTGGGCGGGGAGCTGTTTTTT. Protein: CASSIVLGGELFF.

In its sample, this clonotype was seen many times. The chain has TRBV6-1 and TRBJ2-3; D is unclear. The CDR3 is 11 amino acids. V lost 8 bases and J lost 4, with 7 bases in between. The germline V gene has CDR1 MNHNS and CDR2 SASEGT. The CDR3 region is CASSSADTQYF. The CDR3, as DNA: TGTGCCAGCTCGTCAGCAGATACGCAGTATTTT.

This chain connects TRBV2 to TRBJ2-1; 7 positions agree with TRBD2. CDR1 and CDR2 (germline): SNHLY, FYNNEI. V shed 6 bases, J shed 4 bases, and the junction held 12 bases outside the gene matches. The CDR3 extends over 16 amino acids. CDR3 bases: TGTGCCAGCAGGAGGCGGTCGGGAGGAATTTACAATGAGCAGTTCTTC. Encoded protein: CASRRRSGGIYNEQFF.

The V call is TRBV18, the J call TRBJ2-2; 11 positions agree with TRBD1. With 5 bases clipped from V and 3 bases from J, the junction kept 5 bases outside the gene matches. Germline loops: CDR1 KGHSH, CDR2 LQKENI. The CDR3 consists of 16 residues. CDR3 DNA sequence: TGTGCCAGCTCAAAGGACAGGGGGCCGGACACCGGGGAGCTGTTTTTT. Amino acids: CASSKDRGPDTGELFF. The full variable domain, its missing parts supplied by reference TRBV18 and TRBJ2-2, is NAGVMQNPRHLVRRRGQEARLRCSPMKGHSHVYWYRQLPEEGLKFMVYLQKENIIDESGMPKERFSAEFPKEGPSILRIQQVVRGDSAAYFCASSKDRGPDTGELFFGEGSRLTVL.

Ten or more counts support this clonotype. The CDR3: CASSQTGFKYGYTF. The CDR3 DNA reads as TGTGCCAGCAGCCAGACAGGGTTTAAGTATGGCTACACCTTC. V gene TRBV7-2 combines with J gene TRBJ1-2, with TRBD1 matching 7 bases. Germline V gene lookup returns CDR1 SGHTA and CDR2 FQGNSA. The ends lost 5 bases at V and 5 bases at J; junction bases unmatched: 8. The CDR3 spans 14 residues.

This clonotype came up many times. This rearrangement joins TRBV5-4 to TRBJ1-1; D unclear. Germline-derived CDR1 and CDR2 are SGHNT and YYREEE (reference sequence). The CDR3 consists of 14 residues. The V end lost 2 bases, the J end lost 0 bases, and 8 bases lay between the germline ends. CDR3 amino acids: CASSFGRVNTEAFF. Written as DNA, the CDR3 is TGTGCCAGCAGCTTTGGACGGGTGAACACTGAAGCTTTCTTT.

In this sample, this clonotype turned up a few times. The rearrangement links TRBV29-1 to TRBJ2-1; 7 nucleotides agree with TRBD2. This CDR3 is 13 amino acids long. The V segment lost 5 bases and the J segment 4 bases; nucleotides outside the gene matches: 5. Germline values: CDR1 SQVTM, CDR2 ANQGSEA. CDR3 nucleotide sequence: TGCAGCGTTACGGGAGGACCGTACAATGAGCAGTTCTTC. Translated: CSVTGGPYNEQFF.

The genes are TRBV27 and TRBJ1-5; D may be TRBD1 (6 bases). Germline CDR1 MNHEY, CDR2 SMNVEV (reference sequence). Trimming left V 3 bases short and J 3 bases short, with 9 bases between. There are 14 residues in the CDR3. DNA for the CDR3: TGTGCCAGCAGTTTGGCAGGGGCCAATCAGCCCCAGCATTTT. This sequence encodes CASSLAGANQPQHF.

The table lists this clonotype with many counts. The rearrangement uses TRBV29-1 and TRBJ2-7; 9 positions agree with TRBD2. V shed 0 bases and J 3 bases; nucleotides not matched to a gene: 6. Germline V gene sequence: CDR1 SQVTM, CDR2 ANQGSEA. CDR3 length: 15 residues. The CDR3 DNA follows: TGCAGCGTTGAAGAGCTGCGGGGGGGCGGCTACGAGCAGTACTTC. It codes for CSVEELRGGGYEQYF.

This clonotype was observed a handful of times. The V call is TRBV6-1, the J call TRBJ1-1; the D is unclear. Germline assignment: CDR1 MNHNS and CDR2 SASEGT. Deletions cut 5 bases from V and 2 bases from J, with 12 bases between. The CDR3 totals 14 residues. The CDR3 sequence is CASSLSLGNTEAFF. The DNA for the CDR3 is TGTGCCAGCAGTCTAAGCTTGGGTAACACTGAAGCTTTCTTT.

Only a few counts were recorded for this clonotype. V usage is TRBV6-2 or TRBV6-3 and J usage is TRBJ2-7; TRBD2 matches at 11 bases. Germline CDR1 MNHEY, CDR2 SVGEGT. The CDR3 runs 17 residues. The V gene end was trimmed by 2 bases and the J gene end by 0 bases; junction bases not matched to a gene: 6. The CDR3 region is CASSYGPGLADSYEQYF. The CDR3 nucleotides are TGTGCCAGCAGTTACGGCCCGGGACTAGCGGACTCCTACGAGCAGTACTTC.

This chain uses TRBV20-1 with TRBJ2-3, with a possible D match to TRBD2 (6 bases). In germline, CDR1 is DFQATT, CDR2 SNEGSKA (reference sequence). The CDR3 contains 16 residues. V shed 0 bases and J shed 3 bases, with 16 bases lying between them. The CDR3 here is CSARDFGGMRTDTQYF. In nucleotides, the CDR3 is TGCAGTGCTAGAGATTTCGGCGGGATGAGGACAGATACGCAGTATTTT.

This clonotype has a count of ten or more. The chain carries TRBV6-5 and TRBJ1-1; TRBD1 matches 7 bases. Unmatched junction bases numbered 13, after V lost 0 bases and J lost 0 bases. The V gene's germline CDR1 is MNHEY and CDR2 SVGAGI. This CDR3 region has 19 residues. The CDR3 nucleotides read TGTGCCAGCAGTTACTCTCCCAGGGACAGCCCCTTTATGAACACTGAAGCTTTCTTT. Protein sequence: CASSYSPRDSPFMNTEAFF.